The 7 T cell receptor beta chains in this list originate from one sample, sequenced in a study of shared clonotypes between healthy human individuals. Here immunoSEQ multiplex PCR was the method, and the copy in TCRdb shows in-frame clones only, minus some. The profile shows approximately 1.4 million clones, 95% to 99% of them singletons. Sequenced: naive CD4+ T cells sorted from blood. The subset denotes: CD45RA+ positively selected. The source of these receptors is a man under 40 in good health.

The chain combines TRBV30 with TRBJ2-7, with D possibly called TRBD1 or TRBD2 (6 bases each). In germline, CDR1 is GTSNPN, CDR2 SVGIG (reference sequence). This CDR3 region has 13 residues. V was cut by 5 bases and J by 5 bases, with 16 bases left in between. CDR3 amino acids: CAWGTGGNHEQYF. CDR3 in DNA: TGTGCCTGGGGAACCGGGGGCAACCACGAGCAGTACTTC.

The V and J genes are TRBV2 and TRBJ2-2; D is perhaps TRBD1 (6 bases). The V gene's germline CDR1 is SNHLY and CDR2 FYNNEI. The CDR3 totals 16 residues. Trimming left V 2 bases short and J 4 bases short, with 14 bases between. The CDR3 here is CASSETGLASTGELFF. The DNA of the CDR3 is TGTGCCAGCAGTGAAACAGGGTTAGCGAGCACCGGGGAGCTGTTTTTT.

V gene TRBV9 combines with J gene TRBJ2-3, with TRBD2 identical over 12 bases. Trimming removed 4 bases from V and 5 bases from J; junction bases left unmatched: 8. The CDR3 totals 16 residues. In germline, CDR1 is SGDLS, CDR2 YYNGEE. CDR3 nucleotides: TGTGCCAGCAGCCAAACGGCTAGCGGGAGGGTAGATACGCAGTATTTT. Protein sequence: CASSQTASGRVDTQYF.

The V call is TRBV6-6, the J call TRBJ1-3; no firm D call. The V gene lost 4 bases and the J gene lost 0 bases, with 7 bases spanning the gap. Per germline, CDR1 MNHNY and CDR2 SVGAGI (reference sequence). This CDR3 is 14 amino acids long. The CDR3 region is CASSLSSSGNTIYF. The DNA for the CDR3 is TGTGCCAGCAGTTTGTCCTCCTCTGGAAACACCATATATTTT.

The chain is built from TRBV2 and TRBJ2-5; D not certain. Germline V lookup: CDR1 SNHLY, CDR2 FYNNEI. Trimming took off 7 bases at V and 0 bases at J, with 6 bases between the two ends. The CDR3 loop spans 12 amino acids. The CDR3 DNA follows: TGTGCCAGCAAACAGTACCAAGAGACCCAGTACTTC. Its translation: CASKQYQETQYF.

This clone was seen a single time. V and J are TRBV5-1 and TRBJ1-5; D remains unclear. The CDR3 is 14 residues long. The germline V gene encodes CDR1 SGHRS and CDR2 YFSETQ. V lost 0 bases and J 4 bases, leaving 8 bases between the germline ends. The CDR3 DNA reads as TGCGCCAGCAGCTTGGACTTTTATAATCAGCCCCAGCATTTT. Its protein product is CASSLDFYNQPQHF.

The CDR3 is CASSHSGEKLFF. DNA of the CDR3: TGTGCCAGCTCACACAGTGGTGAAAAACTGTTTTTT. The rearrangement uses TRBV18 and TRBJ1-4, with unresolved D. Germline V lookup: CDR1 KGHSH, CDR2 LQKENI. The CDR3 extends over 12 amino acids. The V and J ends lost 4 bases and 7 bases respectively, with 7 bases between them. The whole variable domain, remainder taken from reference TRBV18 and TRBJ1-4, is NAGVMQNPRHLVRRRGQEARLRCSPMKGHSHVYWYRQLPEEGLKFMVYLQKENIIDESGMPKERFSAEFPKEGPSILRIQQVVRGDSAAYFCASSHSGEKLFFGSGTQLSVL.